The sequence of this T cell receptor beta chain was determined in a study of OX40 agonist ivuxolimab in advanced cancers. Turning to the study itself: Across the patients, intravenous ivuxolimab was delivered every 2 weeks at 0.01 to 10 mg/kg. Averaging roughly 60 years in age, with a range of roughly 20 to 79, the cohort was 80% to 90% male. Study results and limitations: Still undetermined is the antigen specificity of the expanded peripheral T cells.

Sequencing used immunoSEQ multiplex PCR; TCRdb keeps in-frame clones, though not all of them. The sample consists of roughly 53,000 clones, about 90% of them appearing once. Deletions cut 5 bases from V and 9 bases from J, with 14 bases between. This CDR3 has 13 amino acids. The V gene's germline CDR1 is SGHTA and CDR2 FQGTGA. Worth noting for this clone: What it binds is unknown.

The rearrangement uses TRBV7-3 and TRBJ2-1; D possibly corresponds to TRBD2 (6 bases). The sample was CD4+ or CD8+ T cells sorted from blood, taken in a trial of the OX40 agonist ivuxolimab. The TCR sequence derives from an adult with an advanced solid tumor such as melanoma, head and neck, liver or kidney cancer. CDR3 loop: CASSPMYGGEQFF. For the CDR3, the DNA is TGTGCCAGCAGCCCCATGTACGGGGGTGAGCAGTTCTTC.